This entry lists 30 T cell receptor beta chains sequenced from one sample in a study of CD8 T cells in ankylosing spondylitis. Study conclusions and caveats: In ankylosing spondylitis blood, a motif of roughly 8 highly homologous TCR beta variants appeared characteristic.

TCRdb independently ran MiXCR on the 5' RACE reads; one entry per CDR3 protein. The table lists roughly 470,000 distinct CDR3 sequences, 25% to 30% of them singletons. No antigen has been assigned to these receptors. The specimen sequenced was blood, either unsorted or a sorted T cell fraction (not recorded which). Every receptor here comes from a male donor with ankylosing spondylitis.

In its sample, this clonotype was seen a few times. The J gene is TRBJ1-5, the V gene TRBV12-3 or TRBV12-4, with D uncertain. This CDR3 contains 13 residues. Between the trimmed V and J ends, which lost 6 bases and 5 bases, there was a span of 11 bases. The CDR3 coding sequence is TGTGCCAGCAGAGGCAACCAGGATCAGCCCCAGCATTTT. Encoded protein: CASRGNQDQPQHF.

V usage is TRBV3-1 and J usage is TRBJ2-1; the match to TRBD2 covers 9 bases. The CDR3 has 15 residues. From germline, CDR1 is LGHDT and CDR2 YNNKEL (reference sequence). Losses at the gene ends were 6 bases for V and 9 bases for J; bases not matched to a gene: 12. The CDR3 DNA reads TGTGCCAGCAGACCTGGGGCGGGAGGGCCCAGTGAGCAGTTCTTC. Translated, it gives CASRPGAGGPSEQFF.

The chain couples TRBV19 to TRBJ2-5; 7 bases fit TRBD2. The V gene end was trimmed by 8 bases and the J gene end by 3 bases; junction bases not matched to a gene: 9. The germline V gene encodes CDR1 LNHDA and CDR2 SQIVND (reference sequence). The CDR3 is 14 residues long. The CDR3 protein is CASSKRDLEETQYF. The CDR3 DNA reads as TGTGCCAGTTCTAAGCGGGATTTAGAAGAGACCCAGTACTTC. Full variable domain (remainder filled in from reference TRBV19 and TRBJ2-5): DGGITQSPKYLFRKEGQNVTLSCEQNLNHDAMYWYRQDPGQGLRLIYYSQIVNDFQKGDIAEGYSVSREKKESFPLTVTSAQKNPTAFYLCASSKRDLEETQYFGPGTRLLVL.

This clonotype was observed a single time. The rearrangement uses TRBV6-1 and TRBJ2-7, with D uncertain. The CDR3 loop spans 12 amino acids. Per germline, CDR1 MNHNS and CDR2 SASEGT. V was cut by 2 bases and J by 4 bases, with 6 bases left in between. The CDR3 coding sequence is TGTGCCAGCAGTGAAATTGGGTACGAGCAGTACGTC. Its translation: CASSEIGYEQYV.

The gene calls are TRBV9 and TRBJ2-7; tentatively, D is TRBD1 (6 bases). Per the germline V gene, CDR1 is SGDLS and CDR2 is YYNGEE. The CDR3 contains 15 residues. The germline V and J ends were trimmed by 4 bases and 2 bases, with 16 bases remaining between them. CDR3 protein: CASSKGSGAPYEQYV. CDR3 sequence (DNA): TGTGCCAGCAGCAAGGGGTCAGGGGCCCCCTACGAGCAGTACGTC.

In this sample, this clonotype turned up many times. The chain uses TRBV5-1 and TRBJ2-1; 10 bases fit TRBD1. The CDR3 totals 14 residues. The V segment lost 4 bases and the J segment 7 bases; nucleotides outside the gene matches: 5. Germline lookup yields CDR1 SGHRS and CDR2 YFSETQ. This chain's CDR3 is CASSTGQGGNEQFF. The CDR3 coding sequence is TGCGCCAGCAGCACCGGACAGGGGGGAAATGAGCAGTTCTTC.

This clonotype was seen a few times. This chain links TRBV24-1 with TRBJ2-1; unclear D gene. Germline assignment: CDR1 KGHDR and CDR2 SFDVKD. This CDR3 contains 13 residues. The V gene lost 7 bases and the J gene lost 8 bases, with 14 bases spanning the gap. Here the CDR3 reads CATSLGPSYEQFF. In DNA, the CDR3 is TGTGCCACCAGCCTCGGGCCGAGCTATGAGCAGTTCTTC.

V usage is TRBV14 and J usage is TRBJ2-3; D is unresolved. In germline, CDR1 is SGHDN, CDR2 FVKESK. Trimming left V 2 bases short and J 1 base short, with 10 bases between. This CDR3 has 15 amino acids. The CDR3 DNA reads TGTGCCAGCAGCCAACTTTTGAGAGGCACAGATACGCAGTATTTT. This translates into CASSQLLRGTDTQYF.

The chain is built from TRBV7-7 and TRBJ1-1; no reliable D call. The CDR3 extends over 13 amino acids. Trimming removed 1 base at V and 7 bases at J, with 10 bases between. The germline CDR1 and CDR2 sequences are SSHAT and FNYEAQ (reference sequence). CDR3 region: CASSLDRSSEAFF. The CDR3 nucleotides are TGTGCCAGCAGCTTAGATCGGTCAAGTGAAGCTTTCTTT. Combining the CDR3 with reference TRBV7-7 and TRBJ1-1 gives the whole variable domain GAGVSQSPRYKVTKRGQDVTLRCDPISSHATLYWYQQALGQGPEFLTYFNYEAQPDKSGLPSDRFSAERPEGSISTLTIQRTEQRDSAMYRCASSLDRSSEAFFGQGTRLTVV.

This clonotype turned up a few times. The chain uses TRBV30 and TRBJ2-1; the D call may be TRBD1 or TRBD2 (5 bases each). The CDR3 totals 13 residues. Germline V gene data show CDR1 as GTSNPN and CDR2 as SVGIG (reference sequence). The germline V and J ends were trimmed by 4 bases and 4 bases, with 11 bases remaining between them. DNA of the CDR3: TGTGCCTGGACGGGGCCTTCTTACAATGAGCAGTTCTTC. As protein: CAWTGPSYNEQFF.

This clonotype has more than one count but fewer than ten. The rearrangement links TRBV29-1 to TRBJ2-5; D ambiguous. Germline-derived CDR1 and CDR2 are SQVTM and ANQGSEA. Trimming left V 2 bases short and J 2 bases short, with 9 bases between. The CDR3 contains 13 residues. DNA for the CDR3: TGCAGCGTTGAACAGGCCCAACAAGAGACCCAGTACTTC. Amino acids: CSVEQAQQETQYF.

The rearrangement joins TRBV27 to TRBJ2-1; 8 bases agree with TRBD2. Trimming cost V 3 bases and J 5 bases; bases outside gene matches: 9. This CDR3 is built from 16 residues. Germline assignment: CDR1 MNHEY and CDR2 SMNVEV (reference sequence). The CDR3 DNA reads as TGTGCCAGCAGTTTTGCTCAAGCGGGAGTAGACAATGAGCAGTTCTTC. Protein product: CASSFAQAGVDNEQFF.

The rearrangement joins TRBV7-9 to TRBJ1-5; D is unresolved. Trimming stripped 2 bases from V and 2 bases from J, with 7 bases between. The CDR3 runs to 14 residues. Germline-derived CDR1 and CDR2 are SEHNR and FQNEAQ (reference sequence). CDR3 sequence (DNA): TGTGCCAGCAGCTTATCGGATGGCAATCAGCCCCAGCATTTT. Protein product: CASSLSDGNQPQHF.

In this sample, this clonotype turned up a few times. The chain has TRBV4-2 and TRBJ1-4; perhaps TRBD1 as D (5 bases). The V and J ends lost 3 bases and 6 bases respectively, with 14 bases between them. The germline CDR1 and CDR2 sequences are LGHNA and YNFKEQ. The CDR3 runs 15 residues. The CDR3 DNA reads TGTGCCAGCAGCCAGTTCAAGGGGACGGATGAAAAACTGTTTTTT. This gives the protein CASSQFKGTDEKLFF.

The gene calls are TRBV2 and TRBJ2-2; D unresolved. V dropped 7 bases and J dropped 6 bases, with 6 bases sitting between them. The germline V gene has CDR1 SNHLY and CDR2 FYNNEI. The CDR3 is 11 residues long. The DNA of the CDR3 is TGTGCCAGCACCTCGGCCGGGGAGCTGTTTTTT. Amino acids: CASTSAGELFF.

The V and J genes are TRBV15 and TRBJ1-3; D uncertain. Germline values: CDR1 LNHNV, CDR2 YYDKDF (reference sequence). Trimming took off 1 base at V and 0 bases at J, with 7 bases between the two ends. The CDR3 is 15 amino acids. The CDR3 protein is CATSRGPNSGNTIYF. In DNA, the CDR3 is TGTGCCACCAGCAGAGGCCCCAACTCTGGAAACACCATATATTTT.

In nucleotides, the CDR3 is TGTGCCAGCAGACCAATCAGCGGGAGGCGCACAGATACGCAGTATTTT. It is translated as CASRPISGRRTDTQYF. The chain links TRBV12-3 or TRBV12-4 to TRBJ2-3; 9 bases map to TRBD2. This CDR3 is 16 amino acids long. Trimming at V came to 6 bases and at J to 1 base, leaving 8 bases not matched to a gene.

The CDR3 reads CASSPRGVDGYTF. CDR3 nucleotides: TGTGCCAGCAGCCCCAGGGGAGTTGATGGCTACACCTTC. This chain links TRBV12-3 or TRBV12-4 with TRBJ1-2; D is possibly TRBD1 (6 bases). Trimming cost V 6 bases and J 6 bases, with 14 bases left between them. CDR3 size: 13 residues.

This clonotype was detected only a few times. The chain combines TRBV15 with TRBJ2-3, with D maybe TRBD2 (6 bases). There are 15 residues in the CDR3. Germline values: CDR1 LNHNV, CDR2 YYDKDF (reference sequence). V lost 0 bases and J lost 0, with 7 bases in between. The CDR3 DNA reads TGTGCCACCAGCAGAGATGGGACTAGCACAGATACGCAGTATTTT. Translated, it gives CATSRDGTSTDTQYF.

This chain joins TRBV19 and TRBJ2-5, with D perhaps given as TRBD1 or TRBD2 (5 bases each). The CDR3 consists of 13 residues. V lost 5 bases and J lost 6, with 13 bases in between. Germline V gives CDR1 LNHDA, CDR2 SQIVND (reference sequence). This CDR3 reads CASSPGLGQTQYF. The CDR3 DNA reads TGTGCCAGTAGTCCGGGGCTAGGGCAGACCCAGTACTTC. The complete variable domain, with remaining parts taken from reference TRBV19 and TRBJ2-5, reads DGGITQSPKYLFRKEGQNVTLSCEQNLNHDAMYWYRQDPGQGLRLIYYSQIVNDFQKGDIAEGYSVSREKKESFPLTVTSAQKNPTAFYLCASSPGLGQTQYFGPGTRLLVL.

This clonotype appeared a few times. V usage is TRBV20-1 and J usage is TRBJ2-5, with TRBD1 identical over 11 bases. Germline lookup yields CDR1 DFQATT and CDR2 SNEGSKA (reference sequence). The CDR3 contains 13 residues. After removal of 6 bases from V and 5 bases from J, the junction contained 5 bases not matched to a gene. CDR3 in amino acids: CSALDRGRETQYF. DNA of the CDR3: TGCAGTGCCCTGGACAGGGGGCGGGAGACCCAGTACTTC.

The chain joins TRBV5-5 to TRBJ1-1; 7 nucleotides line up with TRBD1. V trimming: 5 bases; J trimming: 1 base; junction bases outside the gene matches: 5. The germline gives CDR1 SGHKS, CDR2 YYEKEE (reference sequence). The CDR3 has 14 residues. The CDR3 here is CASSMTGRNTEAFF. CDR3 coding DNA: TGTGCCAGCAGTATGACAGGGAGGAACACTGAAGCTTTCTTT.

V gene TRBV7-2 combines with J gene TRBJ2-7, with no clear D. The CDR3 totals 13 residues. CDR1 and CDR2 from the germline V gene are SGHTA and FQGNSA. The V and J ends lost 6 bases and 5 bases respectively, with 14 bases between them. The CDR3 DNA reads TGTGCCAGCAGGAACAGTGTAATCCACGAGCAGTACTTC. Protein sequence: CASRNSVIHEQYF.

The table lists this clonotype with a few counts. The genes are TRBV29-1 and TRBJ2-3; 7 positions match TRBD2. J was trimmed by 6 bases and V by 7 bases; bases with no gene match: 10. Per the germline V gene, CDR1 is SQVTM and CDR2 is ANQGSEA. CDR3 size: 13 residues. CDR3 coding DNA: TGCAGCGGGTGGACTAGAGTATTGGATACGCAGTATTTT. This gives the protein CSGWTRVLDTQYF.

V usage is TRBV7-2 and J usage is TRBJ2-1, with a weak D call TRBD2 (5 bases). Trimming took 5 bases from V and 4 from J, leaving 12 bases between them. The CDR3 runs 14 residues. From germline, CDR1 is SGHTA and CDR2 FQGNSA. The CDR3 region has the DNA TGTGCCAGCAGCAGAAGCGGAGCATACAATGAGCAGTTCTTC. Its translation is CASSRSGAYNEQFF.

This chain uses TRBV10-1 with TRBJ2-5; 7 nucleotides line up with TRBD1. Germline V gene lookup returns CDR1 WNHNN and CDR2 SYGVQD (reference sequence). This CDR3 spans 14 amino acids. J lost 2 bases, V lost 0 bases, and 0 bases had no gene match. The CDR3 loop reads CASSESTGQETQYF. The DNA for the CDR3 is TGCGCCAGCAGTGAGTCGACAGGGCAAGAGACCCAGTACTTC.

This rearrangement joins TRBV4-2 to TRBJ2-2; TRBD2 matches 12 bases. Germline loops: CDR1 LGHNA, CDR2 YNFKEQ. V lost 4 bases, J lost 0 bases, and 9 bases stayed unmatched. This CDR3 region has 19 residues. This CDR3 reads CASSPSGTSGSANTGELFF. The CDR3 DNA is TGTGCCAGCAGCCCCTCCGGGACTAGCGGGTCCGCGAACACCGGGGAGCTGTTTTTT.

This chain joins TRBV6-2 or TRBV6-3 and TRBJ1-2; no firm D call. The length of the CDR3 is 16 residues. Germline CDR1 is MNHEY and CDR2 is SVGEGT. V gave up 1 base and J gave up 8 bases, with 20 bases separating them. CDR3 protein: CASSYFETKGLGGYTF. Written as DNA, the CDR3 is TGTGCCAGCAGTTACTTCGAGACGAAAGGACTCGGCGGCTACACCTTC.

This clonotype has only a few counts. The chain recombines TRBV5-1 with TRBJ2-7, with TRBD1 as a possible D gene (6 bases). Trimming stripped 2 bases from V and 4 bases from J, with 19 bases between. Germline V CDR1 and CDR2: SGHRS, YFSETQ. There are 16 residues in the CDR3. CDR3 in amino acids: CASSFTGFPSAYEQYF. Here the CDR3 DNA reads TGCGCCAGCAGCTTCACAGGGTTCCCCTCAGCTTACGAGCAGTACTTC.

This clonotype was seen a handful of times. The rearrangement uses TRBV7-2 and TRBJ1-2, with a possible D match to TRBD1 (5 bases). CDR3 length equals 14 residues. V was trimmed by 1 base and J by 0 bases, leaving 6 bases between them. Germline V CDR1 and CDR2: SGHTA, FQGNSA. The DNA of the CDR3 is TGTGCCAGCAGCTTAGGGACAACTAACTATGGCTACACCTTC. This encodes CASSLGTTNYGYTF.